These T cell receptor beta chains were read from a single sample in a study of blood T cell repertoires in COVID-19. Using immunoSEQ multiplex PCR, the repertoire was profiled, and TCRdb retains in-frame clones only, with some absent. The sample lists 70,000 or so clones, roughly 78% occurring once. The sequenced material came from peripheral blood. The receptor source for this set is a human donor in a cohort sampled during active COVID-19. Both conserved end residues are part of each CDR3. The D gene is left open where the match is weak. Expanded clones get a size class; other rows say once, few or many, or leave the size out.

TRBV27	.	TRBJ1-3	.	TGTGCCAGTAAACGGAGCTCTGGAAACACCATATATTTT	CASKRSSGNTIYF
TRBV3-1/TRBV3-2	.	TRBJ1-4	.	TGTGCCAGCAGCCCTGGGACAAGATCGAGCGAAAAACTGTTTTTT	CASSPGTRSSEKLFF
TRBV4-3	.	TRBJ2-7	.	TGCGCCAGCAGCCAAGGGCCACCACCCTACGAGCAGTACTTC	CASSQGPPPYEQYF
TRBV6-5	TRBD1	TRBJ1-4	.	TGTGCCAGTCAGGGGGAGGCGAAAAAACTGTTTTTT	CASQGEAKKLFF
TRBV5-1	TRBD1	TRBJ1-5	.	TGCGCCAGCAGCTCCGGACAGGCGGGCGGTCAGCCCCAGCATTTT	CASSSGQAGGQPQHF
TRBV7-2	.	TRBJ2-2	.	TGTGCCAGCAGCCACCCCGCTAGCAGATTCGCGAACACCGGGGAGCTGTTTTTT	CASSHPASRFANTGELFF
TRBV6-6	.	TRBJ2-1	once	TGTGCCAGCAGTTACTCGAGGGAGCCCTACAATGAGCAGTTCTTC	CASSYSREPYNEQFF
TRBV28	.	TRBJ1-4	.	TGTGCCAGCAGTTTTAGCAACTATGCAACTAATGAAAAACTGTTTTTT	CASSFSNYATNEKLFF
TRBV23-1	TRBD1	TRBJ1-3	.	TGCGCCCTAGGGGGCTGCGGAAACACCATATATTTT	CALGGCGNTIYF
TRBV28	TRBD2	TRBJ2-5	.	TGTGCCAGCAGTTTAGCTAGCGGGAGACAAGAGACCCAGTACTTC	CASSLASGRQETQYF
TRBV7-9	TRBD2	TRBJ2-1	.	TGTGCCAGCAGCTTGCCTAGCGGGCTTTTCTTC	CASSLPSGLFF
TRBV4-3	TRBD1	TRBJ1-2	once	TGCGCCAGCAGCCAAGATGCTGTGACAGGGACCTATGGCTACACCTTC	CASSQDAVTGTYGYTF
TRBV28	TRBD1	TRBJ1-5	.	TGTGCCAGCAGTTCTGGACAGGGGAAGCGCAATCAGCCCCAGCATTTT	CASSSGQGKRNQPQHF
TRBV7-2	TRBD2	TRBJ2-7	.	TGTGCCAGCAGCTTAGTTTCGGGAGGGGTCTACGAGCAGTACTTC	CASSLVSGGVYEQYF
TRBV10-3	TRBD1	TRBJ1-2	.	TGTGCCATCAGTGAGTCGGGGGGAATGGGACAGGGGAACTATGGCTACACCTTC	CAISESGGMGQGNYGYTF
TRBV7-2	.	TRBJ2-5	.	TGTGCCAGCAGCTTAGGGGCTGGCCCCCAAGAGACCCAGTACTTC	CASSLGAGPQETQYF
TRBV10-3	TRBD1	TRBJ2-7	.	TGTGCCATCAGTAAAGGCCTAGGGACAGGGTGGGGGACGGCCTCCTACGAGCAGTACTTC	CAISKGLGTGWGTASYEQYF
TRBV11-2	TRBD2	TRBJ2-7	.	TGTGCCAGCAGCTCGTCCGGACTAGCGGGAGGCTGGTACGAGCAGTACTTC	CASSSSGLAGGWYEQYF
TRBV18	TRBD1	TRBJ1-2	once	TGTGCCAGCTCACTCACGGGACAGGGGGACTATGGCTACACCTTC	CASSLTGQGDYGYTF
TRBV15	.	TRBJ1-2	.	TGTGCCACCAGCAGAGATTTTGACAGCTACTATGGCTACACCTTC	CATSRDFDSYYGYTF
TRBV11-2	.	TRBJ1-6	.	TGTGCCAGCACCCCCGGGGGTGATGTGAATTCACCCCTCCACTTT	CASTPGGDVNSPLHF
TRBV19	.	TRBJ2-7	few	TGTGCCAGTAGTATGAAAGGGGCTGGCGAGCAGTACTTC	CASSMKGAGEQYF
TRBV7-6	TRBD2	TRBJ2-7	.	TGTGCCAGCAGCGGAGCAGCGGGAGGCCCCTACGAGCAGTACTTC	CASSGAAGGPYEQYF
TRBV11-2	TRBD2	TRBJ2-7	.	TGTGCCAGCAGGGGCCTAACTAGCGGGAGTTACGAGCAGTACTTC	CASRGLTSGSYEQYF
TRBV19	TRBD2	TRBJ2-7	few	TGTGCCAGTAGCCCCGGGGGGGGAACCTACGAGCAGTACTTC	CASSPGGGTYEQYF
TRBV7-2	.	TRBJ2-7	.	TGTGCCAGCAGCTCCACCGGCTACGAGCAGTACTTC	CASSSTGYEQYF
TRBV9	.	TRBJ1-4	.	TGTGCCAGCAGCGTTGACCAGGGGATAGCTGGTGAAAAACTGTTTTTT	CASSVDQGIAGEKLFF
TRBV7-2	.	TRBJ2-3	.	TGTGCCAGCAGCTTATATGGGAGGGGGATCACAGATACGCAGTATTTT	CASSLYGRGITDTQYF
TRBV30	TRBD2	TRBJ2-2	.	TGTGCCTGGAGGGGCCTAGCGGGAAGCACCGGGGAGCTGTTTTTT	CAWRGLAGSTGELFF
TRBV11-2	.	TRBJ1-1	once	TGTGCCAGCAGCTTAGATCCTGTAACGAGGAGCACTGAAGCTTTCTTT	CASSLDPVTRSTEAFF
TRBV3-1/TRBV3-2	.	TRBJ2-1	.	TGTGCCAGCAGCCAAGAGGGGGCGGGTATGATTCGGGGTAGGGGCAATGAGCAGTTCTTC	CASSQEGAGMIRGRGNEQFF
TRBV28	.	TRBJ2-5	once	TGTGCCAGCAGCTCCCAGGGGCGGCCGGTCCAAGAGACCCAGTACTTC	CASSSQGRPVQETQYF
TRBV27	.	TRBJ2-7	.	TGTGCCAGCAGTCTATTGCGAGGAACAGGGCCCTACGAGCAGTACTTC	CASSLLRGTGPYEQYF
TRBV5-6	.	TRBJ1-1	.	TGTGCCAGCAGCTGGGGGGGTGACGGGGTCACTGAAGCTTTCTTT	CASSWGGDGVTEAFF
TRBV10-1	.	TRBJ1-4	.	TGCGCCAGCAGACAAGATGCTAATGAAAAACTGTTTTTT	CASRQDANEKLFF
TRBV7-2	TRBD1	TRBJ1-4	.	TGTGCCAGCAGCCCGGACAGGGGAGGAAAACTGTTTTTT	CASSPDRGGKLFF
TRBV6-5	.	TRBJ1-3	once	TGTGCCAGCAGCAGACACCGCTCTGGAAACACCATATATTTT	CASSRHRSGNTIYF
TRBV6-2/TRBV6-3	.	TRBJ1-5	.	TGTGCCAGCAGTTACTCGAACAGGGTTTTGTTTCAGCCCCAGCATTTT	CASSYSNRVLFQPQHF
TRBV5-1	.	TRBJ2-5	.	TGCGCCAGCAGCTTATCGGCAGGGAGGCAAGAGACCCAGTACTTC	CASSLSAGRQETQYF
TRBV7-2	TRBD1	TRBJ1-2	.	TGTGCCAGCAGCTCCGACAGGGTAGGAGGCTACACCTTC	CASSSDRVGGYTF
TRBV5-1	TRBD1	TRBJ1-1	.	TGCGCCAGCAGCCTAACAGGGGGGACTGAAGCTTTCTTT	CASSLTGGTEAFF